This is a list of T cell receptor beta chains from one sample in a study of identical twins. TCRdb independently ran MiXCR on the 5' RACE reads; one entry per CDR3 protein. Of 500,000 to 700,000 distinct CDR3 sequences in the sample, about 7% were seen once. The sample was also linked to a second study, of yellow fever vaccine responses in identical twins.

The sequencing input was PBMCs. These receptors came from a woman aged 18-35 years in good health. Each CDR3 is given with its conserved first and last residue. A D gene is named only where the DNA matches it firmly. Size values are once, few and many counts, or a class for expanded clones, and some rows have none.

abundance	d_gene	v_gene	j_gene	CDR3nt	CDR3aa
few	NA	TRBV6-2/TRBV6-3	TRBJ1-1	TGTGCCAGCAGTTACTCGATTCAGGGCCCGAACACTGAAGCTTTCTTT	CASSYSIQGPNTEAFF
NA	TRBD1	TRBV7-9	TRBJ1-5	TGTGCCAGCAGCTCGACACAGGGGGCGGATCAGCCCCAGCATTTT	CASSSTQGADQPQHF
few	NA	TRBV6-5	TRBJ1-5	TGTGCCAGCAGCTACGGGCCAAGGGGCCGTTATAGCAATCAGCCCCAGCATTTT	CASSYGPRGRYSNQPQHF
many	NA	TRBV4-1	TRBJ1-2	TGCGCCAGCAGCTCGGGCCTAACTGAGAGCTATGGCTACACCTTC	CASSSGLTESYGYTF
many	TRBD2	TRBV5-1	TRBJ2-7	TGCGCCAGCACCCCCACGGGAGGTTCCTACGAGCAGTACTTC	CASTPTGGSYEQYF
few	NA	TRBV28	TRBJ1-1	TGTGCCAGCAGTTTCCCGGGGCAAACCAGGAACACTGAAGCTTTCTTT	CASSFPGQTRNTEAFF
NA	NA	TRBV10-3	TRBJ2-7	TGTGCCATCAGCGTCTCACGCGAGCAGTACTTC	CAISVSREQYF
many	TRBD1	TRBV11-2	TRBJ1-1	TGTGCCAGCAACACAGGGGCAGGGACGAACACTGAAGCTTTCTTT	CASNTGAGTNTEAFF
NA	TRBD2	TRBV28	TRBJ2-1	TGTGCCAGCAGTTTAGCTGCCGGGACTAGCGGGATTGGCTATGAGCAGTTCTTC	CASSLAAGTSGIGYEQFF
few	NA	TRBV12-3/TRBV12-4	TRBJ1-2	TGTGCCAGCAGTCCCAGGACAGTCCGTGGCTACACCTTC	CASSPRTVRGYTF
many	TRBD2	TRBV3-1	TRBJ2-7	TGTGCCAGCAGCCCCCGGGCTAGCGGGATACTCTCCTACGAGCAGTACTTC	CASSPRASGILSYEQYF
many	NA	TRBV14	TRBJ2-7	TGTGCCAGCAGCGGACAAATACCTACCTACGAGCAGTACTTC	CASSGQIPTYEQYF